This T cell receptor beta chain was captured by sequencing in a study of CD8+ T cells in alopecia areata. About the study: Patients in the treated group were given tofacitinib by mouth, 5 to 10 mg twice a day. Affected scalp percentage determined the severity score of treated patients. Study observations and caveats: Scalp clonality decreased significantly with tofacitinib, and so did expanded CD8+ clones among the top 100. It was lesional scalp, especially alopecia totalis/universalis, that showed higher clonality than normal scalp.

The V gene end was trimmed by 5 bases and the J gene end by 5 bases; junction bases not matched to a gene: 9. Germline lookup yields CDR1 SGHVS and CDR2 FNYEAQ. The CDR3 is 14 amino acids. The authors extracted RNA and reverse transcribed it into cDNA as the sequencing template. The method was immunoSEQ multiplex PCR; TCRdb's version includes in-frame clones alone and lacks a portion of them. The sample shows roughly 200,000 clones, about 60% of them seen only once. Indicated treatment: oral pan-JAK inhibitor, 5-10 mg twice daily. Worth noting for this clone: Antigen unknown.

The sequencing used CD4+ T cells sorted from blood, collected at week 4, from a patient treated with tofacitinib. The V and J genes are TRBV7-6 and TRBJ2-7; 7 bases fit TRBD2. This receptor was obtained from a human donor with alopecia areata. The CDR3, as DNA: TGTGCCAGCAGCCCCCGACTAGCTTCCCACGAGCAGTACTTC. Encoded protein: CASSPRLASHEQYF.